A selection of T cell receptor beta chains follows, all from one sample in a study of response to subunit inactivated influenza vaccine. One entry per CDR3 protein results from TCRdb running MiXCR on the RT-PCR reads. The sample lists 860,000 or so distinct CDR3 sequences; about 20% were seen once. The sample was PBMCs from blood, taken more than 4 days after vaccination. These receptor sequences come from a man aged 50-60 years who received an inactivated influenza vaccine. The CDR3 runs from the conserved cysteine through the conserved F or W. The D gene is left open where the match is weak. Not every row has a clone size; where given, it reads once, few, many or a size class.

TRBV5-5	few	TRBJ1-1	.	TGTGCCAGCAGCTCCAGAACTAACACTGAAGCTTTCTTT	CASSSRTNTEAFF
TRBV6-2/TRBV6-3	few	TRBJ2-5	TRBD2	TGTGCCAGCAGTTACACTAGCGCCGGGACCCAGTACTTC	CASSYTSAGTQYF
TRBV6-5	.	TRBJ2-7	.	TGTGCCAGCAGTTACAGCAGGGCCAACGAGCAGTACTTC	CASSYSRANEQYF
TRBV28	.	TRBJ1-6	TRBD1	TGTGCCAGCAGCCTTCAGGGGAGGGGGCTTCTTAATTCACCCCTCCACTTT	CASSLQGRGLLNSPLHF
TRBV20-1	few	TRBJ2-3	.	TGCAGTGTGGCGGGACGCACAGATACGCAGTATTTT	CSVAGRTDTQYF
TRBV24-1	.	TRBJ2-1	.	TGTGCCACCAGTGACCCAGGGAGTAGTATTTACAATGAGCAGTTCTTC	CATSDPGSSIYNEQFF
TRBV4-1	.	TRBJ2-1	.	TGCGCCAGCAGCCAAGATTTGCGGGGTCCCTACAATGAGCAGTTCTTC	CASSQDLRGPYNEQFF
TRBV5-1	.	TRBJ2-4	.	TGCGCCAGCAGAGGGACAGCCAAAAACATTCAGTACTTC	CASRGTAKNIQYF
TRBV7-9	.	TRBJ2-4	.	TGTGCCAGCAGCTTAGTTGAGACAGCCCAAAACATTCAGTACTTC	CASSLVETAQNIQYF
TRBV28	.	TRBJ2-1	TRBD2	TGTGCCAGCAGTTTTGGGGCTAGCGGGGGGATTTACAATGAGCAGTTCTTC	CASSFGASGGIYNEQFF
TRBV18	.	TRBJ1-5	TRBD1	TGTGCCCGCTCACCGGGACAGGGACAGCCCCAGCATTTT	CARSPGQGQPQHF
TRBV10-3	.	TRBJ2-7	.	TGTGCCATCAGTGTCGGCGGGGCCAACGAGCAGTACTTC	CAISVGGANEQYF
TRBV24-1	.	TRBJ1-2	.	TGTGCCACCAAAGGGCAGGGCGACTATGGCTACACCTTC	CATKGQGDYGYTF
TRBV20-1	many	TRBJ2-5	TRBD2	TGCAGTTTACTAGCGGGAGCGGGGGAGACCCAGTACTTC	CSLLAGAGETQYF
TRBV11-2	.	TRBJ1-1	.	TGTGCCAGCAGCTTAAATTCGGCTTTGAACACTGAAGCTTTCTTT	CASSLNSALNTEAFF
TRBV4-3	few	TRBJ1-2	.	TGCGCCAGCAGCCAAGATGCAGCCCCCCTTTATGGCTACACCTTC	CASSQDAAPLYGYTF
TRBV5-1	many	TRBJ1-6	.	TGCGCCAGCAAGGAAGGGGAATATAATTCACCCCTCCACTTT	CASKEGEYNSPLHF
TRBV4-3	.	TRBJ2-3	.	TGCGCCAGCAGCCAAGATTTGGGTAGCACAGATACGCAGTATTTT	CASSQDLGSTDTQYF
TRBV6-1	few	TRBJ2-2	TRBD2	TGTGCCAGCAGACGCGGGACTAGCGGGAACACCGGGGAGCTGTTTTTT	CASRRGTSGNTGELFF
TRBV28	.	TRBJ2-7	TRBD2	TGTGCCAGCAGTTTGGTTTCGTTATTTAGCGGGAGTTACGAGCAGTACTTC	CASSLVSLFSGSYEQYF
TRBV28	few	TRBJ2-3	TRBD1	TGTGCCAGCAGTCCCCGTTTAGGGGGCCCCGCAGATACGCAGTATTTT	CASSPRLGGPADTQYF
TRBV7-3	.	TRBJ2-7	.	TGTGCCAGCAGCCCTGGCGGCAGGGGTTCCGAGCAGTACTTC	CASSPGGRGSEQYF
TRBV28	few	TRBJ2-7	.	TGTGCCAGCAGTTCTGCCCGCCTCACGGAGGGCGAGCAGTACTTC	CASSSARLTEGEQYF
TRBV25-1	.	TRBJ2-2	TRBD1	TGTGCCAGCAGTATGACAGGGGCGAACACCGGGGAGCTGTTTTTT	CASSMTGANTGELFF
TRBV7-2	few	TRBJ2-3	TRBD2	TGTGCCAGCAGTCTACTAGCGGAAAGCACAGATACGCAGTATTTT	CASSLLAESTDTQYF
TRBV6-2/TRBV6-3	few	TRBJ2-1	TRBD2	TGTGCCAGCAGTTACATAGCGGGGGGGCATGGTGAGCAGTTCTTC	CASSYIAGGHGEQFF
TRBV10-3	.	TRBJ1-1	TRBD1	TGTGCCATCAGGGCGGGACAGCAACCTTATGAAGCTTTCTTT	CAIRAGQQPYEAFF
TRBV20-1	.	TRBJ2-1	TRBD2	TGCAGTGCTAAAGCGGGAGCACACAATGAGCAGTTCTTC	CSAKAGAHNEQFF
TRBV5-1	few	TRBJ2-1	.	TGCGCCAGCAGCTTGGCGGGTGGGGTTATGATCAATGAGCAGTTCTTC	CASSLAGGVMINEQFF
TRBV9	.	TRBJ2-1	TRBD2	TGTGCCAGCACCAAATCGGGACTAGCGAACAATGAGCAGTTCTTC	CASTKSGLANNEQFF
TRBV4-3	.	TRBJ2-7	.	TGCGCCAGCAGCCAAGATTCGGGTTACTACGAGCAGTACTTC	CASSQDSGYYEQYF
TRBV2	.	TRBJ2-7	.	TGTGCCAGCACCAGGTTCTCGGCTTACGAGCAGTACTTC	CASTRFSAYEQYF
TRBV20-1	few	TRBJ2-7	.	TGCAGTGCTCCTCGTTACTCCTACGAGCAGTACTTC	CSAPRYSYEQYF
TRBV11-1	.	TRBJ2-5	TRBD2	TGTGCCAGCAGCCGGACTAGCGGGACCCAAGAGACCCAGTACTTC	CASSRTSGTQETQYF
TRBV9	.	TRBJ1-1	.	TGTGCCAGCAGCGTAAAGGGGGATTTCACTGAAGCTTTCTTT	CASSVKGDFTEAFF
TRBV7-2	few	TRBJ2-7	TRBD2	TGTGCCAGCAGCTTAACACTAGCGGGAGCCACCTCCGAGCAGTACTTC	CASSLTLAGATSEQYF
TRBV3-1	.	TRBJ2-4	TRBD2	TGTGCCAGCAGCCTAAAAGCGGGATTCAAAAACATTCAGTACTTC	CASSLKAGFKNIQYF
TRBV9	few	TRBJ1-2	.	TGTGCCAGCAGCGGACGACAAAGAGCTAACTATGGCTACACCTTC	CASSGRQRANYGYTF
TRBV7-9	few	TRBJ2-7	TRBD2	TGTGCCAGTCAACTAGCGGGACACTACGAGCAGTACTTC	CASQLAGHYEQYF
TRBV7-7	few	TRBJ2-3	.	TGTGCCAGCAGCTTAAGTCAAAGCGCAGCTGATACGCAGTATTTT	CASSLSQSAADTQYF
TRBV6-1	.	TRBJ2-4	TRBD1	TGTGCCAGCAGTGAAAGAGGGGACAGCGCCCTAGCCAAAAACATTCAGTACTTC	CASSERGDSALAKNIQYF
TRBV12-3/TRBV12-4	.	TRBJ1-1	.	TGTGCCAGCAGCTCGGGACGGGACACTGAAGCTTTCTTT	CASSSGRDTEAFF
TRBV18	few	TRBJ2-7	.	TGTGCCAGCTCACCACCATCCGCAATTTCCTCCTACGAGCAGTACTTC	CASSPPSAISSYEQYF
TRBV28	few	TRBJ2-3	.	TGTGCCAGCACGCCCCCAGCTAGCGCCAGCACAGATACGCAGTATTTT	CASTPPASASTDTQYF
TRBV6-1	.	TRBJ1-3	TRBD1	TGTGCCAGCAGACCCGGGACAGCTGGAAACACCATATATTTT	CASRPGTAGNTIYF
TRBV6-5	few	TRBJ1-2	TRBD1	TGTGCCAGCAAGACAGGGGGCTTGGGCTACACCTTC	CASKTGGLGYTF
TRBV29-1	.	TRBJ2-1	.	TGCAGCGTCGATCGGGGGTCCTACAATGAGCAGTTCTTC	CSVDRGSYNEQFF
TRBV7-9	.	TRBJ2-3	TRBD2	TGTGCCAGCGAAGGAGATGAGCGGGAGGATCCCACAGATACGCAGTATTTT	CASEGDEREDPTDTQYF
TRBV12-3/TRBV12-4	few	TRBJ1-1	.	TGTGCCAGCAGTCCCCCGGGAGCTATGAACACTGAAGCTTTCTTT	CASSPPGAMNTEAFF
TRBV6-1	.	TRBJ1-1	.	TGTGCCAGCGCGTGGGGCACTGAAGCTTTCTTT	CASAWGTEAFF
TRBV15	.	TRBJ2-3	TRBD2	TGTGCCACCAGCAGTGTCTTAGCGGGAGAACGAGATACGCAGTATTTT	CATSSVLAGERDTQYF
TRBV20-1	many	TRBJ1-1	.	TGCAGTGCTAGACCTTTGGACCCGGCACTTGGAGCTTTCTTT	CSARPLDPALGAFF
TRBV5-1	.	TRBJ1-6	.	TGCGCCAGCAGCGGGGAACGTCGTAATTCACCCCTCCACTTT	CASSGERRNSPLHF
TRBV7-2	few	TRBJ1-5	.	TGTGCCAGCAGCCCAAGGGACCCCAATCAGCCCCAGCATTTT	CASSPRDPNQPQHF
TRBV12-3/TRBV12-4	few	TRBJ2-3	TRBD1	TGTGCCAGCAGCCAGGGACAGGGGTTCAATACGCAGTATTTT	CASSQGQGFNTQYF
TRBV11-2	few	TRBJ2-7	TRBD2	TGTGCCAGCAGCCCGTCGGGACTAGCGGGAGGTTGGTACGAGCAGTACTTC	CASSPSGLAGGWYEQYF
TRBV10-3	few	TRBJ1-4	.	TGTGCCATCAGTGCGGGCAGCTTAACTAATGAAAAACTGTTTTTT	CAISAGSLTNEKLFF